This TCR beta chain was retrieved from a study of patients and donors after allogeneic stem cell transplantation. Using its own MiXCR run on the RT-PCR reads, TCRdb lists one record per CDR3 protein. The sample shows hundreds of thousands of distinct CDR3 sequences, 16% of them seen only once. This clonotype turned up a few times. The sequenced sample was blood, either unsorted or a sorted T cell fraction (not recorded which). This clonotype originated in a human donor who was either an allogeneic HSCT recipient or a stem cell or donor lymphocyte infusion donor (not recorded which). It is not recorded whose cells these are; they may come from a transplant donor.

For the CDR3, the DNA is TGTGCCAGCAGCAGAAGGGCTGACCGGTACTTC. Protein sequence: CASSRRADRYF. The genes are TRBV21-1 and TRBJ2-7; the tabulated D call, TRBD2, remains unverified against the DNA. TRBV21-1 is designated a pseudogene. The CDR3 is made up of 11 amino acids.